The clone carrying this T cell receptor (beta chain) was observed a handful of times. Its cognate antigen is unknown. This record comes from a study of response to subunit inactivated influenza vaccine. The V and J ends lost 1 base and 1 base, in that order; junction bases with no gene match: 3. The CDR3 is 15 amino acids. Germline loops: CDR1 SGDLS, CDR2 YYNGEE. TCRdb used MiXCR to reprocess the RT-PCR reads, holding one entry per CDR3 protein. The repertoire includes about 180,000 distinct CDR3 sequences, around a tenth of them detected once, and roughly a third sits in the top ten. Findings and caveats of the study: With each seasonal influenza vaccination, the authors suggested, few new T cells are recruited.

The chain links TRBV9 to TRBJ2-5; 8 bases are shared with TRBD2. The sequencing here drew on CD8+ T cells sorted from PBMCs, taken 23 to 25 months after vaccination. The source of this sequence is a man aged 50 to 69 who received an inactivated influenza vaccine. CDR3 protein: CASSVFGGVQETQYF. CDR3 nucleotide sequence: TGTGCCAGCAGCGTATTCGGGGGGGTCCAAGAGACCCAGTACTTC.